This T cell receptor beta chain stems from a study of blood T cell repertoires in COVID-19. Whole-study context: The United States, Italy and Spain were the sources of the acute and convalescent COVID-19 samples. T cells, B-cell-depleted T cells, or PBMCs provided the cDNA or gDNA that served as material.

Trimming pared 5 bases from V and 2 bases from J, leaving 12 bases between. CDR3 length: 14 amino acids. Germline CDR1 reads SEHNR; CDR2 reads FQNEAQ (reference sequence). Individuals aged roughly 18 to 95 years were recruited from 24 US areas. Per the study methods: Reference gene primer amplification in the assay estimated nucleated cell counts. Profiled with immunoSEQ multiplex PCR; TCRdb holds only in-frame clones, not every one. V and J calls and clone size are given by that table; D and trimming were obtained from the DNA. The data contain 200,000 to 250,000 clones, about 86% of them singletons.

The receptor's source is a woman aged 45 to 65 with acute COVID-19. The chain uses TRBV7-9 and TRBJ2-5; D perhaps matches TRBD2 (6 bases). The specimen sequenced was PBMCs or T cells enriched from blood (not recorded which). This CDR3 reads CASSPRRAQETQYF. The DNA for the CDR3 is TGTGCCAGCAGCCCCAGGAGGGCTCAAGAGACCCAGTACTTC.